These 32 T cell receptor beta chains were sequenced from one sample in a study of T cell responses to AZD1222 COVID-19 vaccine. The data were produced by immunoSEQ multiplex PCR, yet TCRdb's version contains in-frame clones alone and is incomplete. The top ten clones hold roughly 10% of a sample with about 180,000 clones, around 90% of them seen once. The source material was peripheral blood, sampled 28 days after the second AZD1222 dose. The receptors originated from an adult who received the AZD1222 COVID-19 vaccine.

The chain recombines TRBV9 with TRBJ1-2, with D perhaps matching TRBD1 (6 bases). Trimming left V 0 bases short and J 8 bases short, with 14 bases between. Germline V gene sequence: CDR1 SGDLS, CDR2 YYNGEE. The CDR3 extends over 14 amino acids. The CDR3 sequence is CASSVGLQGGGYTF. The CDR3, as DNA: TGTGCCAGCAGCGTAGGCTTACAGGGTGGGGGCTACACCTTC.

The V gene is TRBV28, the J gene TRBJ1-2; 7 bases match TRBD1. CDR3 length: 13 amino acids. V trimming: 4 bases; J trimming: 7 bases; junction bases outside the gene matches: 6. Germline V lookup: CDR1 MDHEN, CDR2 SYDVKM. The CDR3 nucleotides read TGTGCCAGCAGTTCGGGACAGTTACCTGGCTACACCTTC. Its protein product is CASSSGQLPGYTF.

This clone has only one observation. V and J are TRBV9 and TRBJ1-3; D is unclear. V was trimmed by 0 bases and J by 2 bases, leaving 9 bases between them. Germline lookup yields CDR1 SGDLS and CDR2 YYNGEE. There are 15 residues in the CDR3. CDR3 bases: TGTGCCAGCAGCGTAGAAACTCAACCTGGAAACACCATATATTTT. The encoded protein is CASSVETQPGNTIYF.

This clone was seen a single time. The rearrangement joins TRBV21-1 to TRBJ2-5; the table's D call, TRBD2, has no DNA check behind it. TRBV21-1 is termed a pseudogene. CDR3 length: 12 amino acids. In DNA, the CDR3 is TGTGCCAGCAGCCTACGGTGGGAGACCCAGTACTTC. Encoded protein: CASSLRWETQYF.

This clone was picked up one time. The chain employs TRBV5-1 and TRBJ2-1; 12 bases line up with TRBD2. The CDR3 loop spans 17 amino acids. The V gene end was trimmed by 4 bases and the J gene end by 10 bases; junction bases not matched to a gene: 15. Germline V gene data show CDR1 as SGHRS and CDR2 as YFSETQ. DNA of the CDR3: TGCGCCAGCAGCCAGACGTTTCTAGCGGGGGGGCCACGGGAGCAGTTCTTC. Its protein is CASSQTFLAGGPREQFF.

The chain couples TRBV5-4 to TRBJ2-7, with TRBD2 matching 7 bases. Germline V lookup: CDR1 SGHNT, CDR2 YYREEE (reference sequence). The CDR3 is 14 residues long. V lost 4 bases, J lost 2 bases, and 6 bases stayed unmatched. The DNA for the CDR3 is TGTGCCAGCAGCCAGGTGGGGACTACCTACGAGCAGTACTTC. As protein: CASSQVGTTYEQYF.

This chain links TRBV27 with TRBJ1-3, with unresolved D. Germline CDR1 is MNHEY and CDR2 is SMNVEV (reference sequence). Trimming pared 6 bases from V and 3 bases from J, leaving 15 bases between. The CDR3 is 15 amino acids. As DNA, the CDR3 is TGTGCCAGCAGCCAGAACTGGGGAGGTGGAAACACCATATATTTT. This translates into CASSQNWGGGNTIYF.

The rearrangement uses TRBV18 and TRBJ2-1; possible D gene TRBD1, 6 bases. CDR1 and CDR2 (germline): KGHSH, LQKENI. The V end was cut by 3 bases, the J end by 0 bases, with 15 bases between. This CDR3 is built from 17 residues. DNA of the CDR3: TGTGCCAGCTCACCGGTAACAGGACAGAGCTCCTACAATGAGCAGTTCTTC. Protein sequence: CASSPVTGQSSYNEQFF.

This clone showed up just once. The chain links TRBV30 to TRBJ1-1; no clear D. From germline, CDR1 is GTSNPN and CDR2 SVGIG (reference sequence). The CDR3 loop spans 13 amino acids. V was shortened by 4 bases and J by 2 bases, with 11 bases between the two germline ends. The CDR3 DNA follows: TGTGCCTGGACAGGCCACGGAAACACTGAAGCTTTCTTT. It yields the protein CAWTGHGNTEAFF.

V gene TRBV25-1 combines with J gene TRBJ1-1; D is possibly TRBD1 (6 bases). Trimming removed 4 bases from V and 1 base from J, with 10 bases in between. CDR1 and CDR2 (germline): MGHDK, SYGVNS. This CDR3 has 14 amino acids. The CDR3 loop is CASSGTVRNTEAFF. In DNA, the CDR3 is TGTGCCAGCAGTGGGACAGTCAGGAACACTGAAGCTTTCTTT.

The chain couples TRBV24-1 to TRBJ2-3; TRBD1 matches at 8 bases. The CDR3 covers 18 residues. Germline assignment: CDR1 KGHDR and CDR2 SFDVKD. The junction had 9 bases not matched to a gene; V was cut back by 1 base and J by 1 base. This CDR3 is CATSDFMQTGAGTDTQYF. The CDR3 DNA reads TGTGCCACCAGTGATTTTATGCAGACAGGGGCTGGCACAGATACGCAGTATTTT.

The rearrangement links TRBV6-5 to TRBJ2-5; TRBD1 aligns across 7 bases. Germline V gene lookup returns CDR1 MNHEY and CDR2 SVGAGI. The V and J ends lost 5 bases and 1 base, in that order; junction bases with no gene match: 7. The CDR3 sequence is 15 residues long. The CDR3 DNA follows: TGTGCCAGCAGTCTGACAGGGAAGGGCCAAGAGACCCAGTACTTC. Protein: CASSLTGKGQETQYF.

This clone was recorded a few times. The chain's CDR3 is CASSSAGTGIPIGSYNEQFF. The CDR3 coding sequence is TGTGCCAGCAGCTCGGCCGGGACAGGGATACCAATCGGCTCCTACAATGAGCAGTTCTTC. The chain carries TRBV11-3 and TRBJ2-1, with 9 nucleotides matching TRBD1. With V trimmed by 4 bases and J by 0 bases, 16 bases remained unmatched. The CDR3 runs 20 residues. Germline V CDR1 and CDR2: SGHNT, YENEEA. The variable domain in full, with the rest retrieved from reference TRBV11-3 and TRBJ2-1, is EAGVVQSPRYKIIEKKQPVAFWCNPISGHNTLYWYLQNLGQGPELLIRYENEEAVDDSQLPKDRFSAERLKGVDSTLKIQPAELGDSAVYLCASSSAGTGIPIGSYNEQFFGPGTRLTVL.

The chain couples TRBV7-8 to TRBJ2-7; TRBD1 is a possible D gene (5 bases). The CDR3 consists of 14 residues. The germline CDR1 and CDR2 sequences are SGHVS and FQNEAQ. V was cut by 1 base and J by 2 bases, with 9 bases left in between. CDR3 protein: CASSLGTGAYEQYF. For the CDR3, the DNA is TGTGCCAGCAGCTTAGGTACAGGTGCCTACGAGCAGTACTTC.

The rearrangement joins TRBV21-1 to TRBJ2-7; the table's D call, TRBD1, was not checked against the DNA. TRBV21-1 represents a pseudogene. The CDR3 totals 15 residues. The CDR3 is CASSKERGLGYEQYF. The DNA for the CDR3 is TGTGCCAGCAGCAAAGAAAGGGGGCTAGGCTACGAGCAGTACTTC.

The chain employs TRBV11-1 and TRBJ2-2; a possible D gene is TRBD1 (6 bases). The CDR3 loop spans 14 amino acids. Germline CDR1 is SGHAT and CDR2 is FQDESV (reference sequence). V was trimmed by 6 bases and J by 1 base, leaving 9 bases between them. This chain's CDR3 is CASRVQGNTGELFF. The CDR3 DNA is TGTGCCAGCAGGGTACAGGGGAACACCGGGGAGCTGTTTTTT.

The V gene is TRBV6-4, the J gene TRBJ2-5; TRBD1 matches 8 bases. V shed 2 bases, J shed 6 bases, and the junction held 17 bases outside the gene matches. There are 18 residues in the CDR3. The germline CDR1 and CDR2 sequences are MRHNA and SNTAGT. CDR3 sequence (DNA): TGTGCCAGCAGTGACCGGGACAGGTCTGAGGGGGGCTGGAAGACCCAGTACTTC. This encodes CASSDRDRSEGGWKTQYF.

The gene calls are TRBV29-1 and TRBJ1-5, with D perhaps TRBD1 (6 bases). V lost 3 bases and J 9 bases, leaving 12 bases between the germline ends. This CDR3 is 12 amino acids long. CDR1 is SQVTM and CDR2 is ANQGSEA in the germline V gene. This CDR3 is CSVDTGNGPQHF. Here the CDR3 DNA reads TGCAGCGTTGATACAGGGAACGGGCCCCAGCATTTT.

The gene calls are TRBV21-1 and TRBJ1-6; the table's D call TRBD1 went unverified against the DNA. TRBV21-1 represents a pseudogene. CDR3 length equals 17 residues. The CDR3 is CASSIRSPGQGWSPLHF. DNA of the CDR3: TGTGCCAGCAGCATCCGCTCCCCGGGACAGGGATGGTCACCCCTCCACTTT.

This rearrangement joins TRBV29-1 to TRBJ1-1; 7 nucleotides align to TRBD1. J was trimmed by 0 bases and V by 0 bases; bases with no gene match: 7. CDR3 length: 16 amino acids. The germline CDR1 and CDR2 sequences are SQVTM and ANQGSEA. In DNA form, the CDR3 reads TGCAGCGTTGAAGATCCCATGGGACAGATGAACACTGAAGCTTTCTTT. Translating gives CSVEDPMGQMNTEAFF.

The chain couples TRBV5-1 to TRBJ2-7; D possibly corresponds to TRBD1 (6 bases). This CDR3 contains 13 residues. Germline CDR1 SGHRS, CDR2 YFSETQ. The V gene lost 0 bases and the J gene lost 5 bases, with 9 bases spanning the gap. This CDR3 reads CASSLGAGDEQYF. In DNA, the CDR3 is TGCGCCAGCAGCTTGGGTGCAGGGGACGAGCAGTACTTC.

The chain joins TRBV19 to TRBJ1-2; D is possibly TRBD1 (6 bases). The ends were cut back, 3 bases at V and 2 bases at J, with 10 bases in the middle. This CDR3 region has 14 residues. The V gene's germline CDR1 is LNHDA and CDR2 SQIVND (reference sequence). In DNA form, the CDR3 reads TGTGCCAGTAGTATCGCGGGGGCAAACTATGGCTACACCTTC. Protein sequence: CASSIAGANYGYTF.

J is TRBJ2-2 and V is TRBV6-4; D unclear. This CDR3 spans 14 amino acids. Trimming stripped 6 bases from V and 8 bases from J, with 16 bases between. Germline V gene data show CDR1 as MRHNA and CDR2 as SNTAGT. CDR3 amino acids: CASRPDSATGELFF. CDR3 coding DNA: TGTGCCAGCAGACCCGACTCGGCAACGGGGGAGCTGTTTTTT.

The chain recombines TRBV5-1 with TRBJ2-3; D possibly corresponds to TRBD2 (5 bases). This CDR3 contains 20 residues. Germline CDR1 is SGHRS and CDR2 is YFSETQ. V dropped 4 bases and J dropped 0 bases, with 27 bases sitting between them. Here the CDR3 DNA reads TGCGCCAGCAGCATCACCCCGGGATGGTTGGGCCCCACTAGCACAGATACGCAGTATTTT. Encoded protein: CASSITPGWLGPTSTDTQYF.

This chain uses TRBV6-2 or TRBV6-3 with TRBJ2-7; a weak D match, TRBD1 (5 bases). In germline, CDR1 is MNHEY, CDR2 SVGEGT. The ends were cut back, 2 bases at V and 2 bases at J, with 13 bases in the middle. The CDR3 is made up of 15 amino acids. The chain's CDR3 is CASSYGITGTYEQYF. CDR3 DNA sequence: TGTGCCAGCAGTTACGGAATAACAGGTACCTACGAGCAGTACTTC.

V is TRBV7-9 and J is TRBJ2-3; 8 bases match TRBD2. The CDR3 runs to 13 residues. The trim removed 6 bases at V and 6 bases at J, leaving 5 bases unmatched. The germline V gene encodes CDR1 SEHNR and CDR2 FQNEAQ (reference sequence). CDR3 sequence reads: CASRRGGRDTQYF. The CDR3 DNA reads as TGTGCCAGCAGACGGGGGGGCCGGGATACGCAGTATTTT.

The CDR3 sequence is CASSQLWGGRDTQYF. In DNA form, the CDR3 reads TGCGCCAGCAGCCAATTGTGGGGCGGTAGAGATACGCAGTATTTT. The gene calls are TRBV4-1 and TRBJ2-3; a possible D gene is TRBD1 (5 bases). The germline V gene encodes CDR1 MGHRA and CDR2 YSYEKL. The CDR3 has 15 amino acids. V was pared by 2 bases and J by 5 bases, with 14 bases between.

Remarks on this clone: An end of the junction does not agree with germline; a read error may underlie this. The same CDR3 is also encoded by other DNA sequences in this sample. The chain couples TRBV6-2 or TRBV6-3 to TRBJ2-7, with TRBD1 matching over 7 bases. This CDR3 spans 17 amino acids. Germline CDR1 and CDR2: MNHEY and SVGEGT. Written as DNA, the CDR3 is TGTGCTAGCAGCAACATCGAGTCGAGGGGGCCAAGCTACGAGCAGTACTTC. Amino acids: CASSNIESRGPSYEQYF.

V usage is TRBV3-1 (or the pseudogene TRBV3-2) and J usage is TRBJ2-6, with a possible D match to TRBD2 (5 bases). The CDR3 covers 15 residues. Trimming stripped 3 bases from V and 2 bases from J, with 8 bases between. Germline loops: CDR1 LGHDT, CDR2 YNNKEL (reference sequence). CDR3 nucleotides: TGTGCCAGCAGCCAGAGGGTGACTGGGGCCAACGTCCTGACTTTC. Protein sequence: CASSQRVTGANVLTF.

The rearrangement links TRBV21-1 to TRBJ2-3; the table's TRBD1 call for D was not verified on the DNA. TRBV21-1 is a pseudogene locus. This CDR3 is built from 15 residues. The CDR3 sequence: CASSKADRGPDTQYF. CDR3 coding DNA: TGTGCCAGCAGCAAAGCGGACAGGGGACCAGATACGCAGTATTTT.

The chain is built from TRBV5-6 and TRBJ1-5; the D gene is possibly TRBD1 (5 bases). The CDR3 is made up of 13 amino acids. Trimming stripped 2 bases from V and 4 bases from J, with 7 bases between. Germline V gene data show CDR1 as SGHDT and CDR2 as YYEEEE. Here the CDR3 reads CASSFTGNQPQHF. In nucleotides, the CDR3 is TGTGCCAGCAGCTTCACAGGTAATCAGCCCCAGCATTTT.

The chain couples TRBV6-5 to TRBJ1-1; 10 nucleotides agree with TRBD1. The V gene's germline CDR1 is MNHEY and CDR2 SVGAGI. There are 14 residues in the CDR3. The ends lost 8 bases at V and 3 bases at J; junction bases unmatched: 6. This chain's CDR3 is CASGGDRGHTEAFF. In nucleotides, the CDR3 is TGTGCCAGCGGGGGCGACAGGGGGCACACTGAAGCTTTCTTT.